The 30 T cell receptor beta chains in this list originate from one sample, sequenced in a study of blood T cell repertoires in COVID-19 (dated by TCRdb to 2018 to 2020). The library was made by the immunoSEQ multiplex PCR assay. TCRdb mirrors the immuneACCESS table, restricted to in-frame sequences. Some clones are absent from its copies; in checked studies, under half trace to an unresolved V gene, and the reason for the others is unknown. The sample contains 200,000 to 300,000 clones, 80% to 90% of them found a single time. Roughly 1.9% of the sample comes from the top ten. Sequencing was done on a sample of peripheral blood. These receptors all stem from a man aged 30-40 years with active or convalescent COVID-19.

DNA for the CDR3: TGTGCCAGTAGTATAGGGACAGGCAGCTCCTACGAGCAGTACTTC. Translated, it gives CASSIGTGSSYEQYF. The chain couples TRBV19 to TRBJ2-7; the match to TRBD1 covers 7 bases. J was trimmed by 0 bases and V by 1 base; bases with no gene match: 3. Per germline, CDR1 LNHDA and CDR2 SQIVND (reference sequence). The CDR3 has 15 residues.

V gene TRBV12-5 combines with J gene TRBJ1-2, with 7 bases aligning to TRBD1. Germline V gene lookup returns CDR1 LGHNT and CDR2 FRNRAP. The CDR3 runs 16 residues. Trimming took 7 bases from V and 2 from J; bases not matched to a gene: 13. CDR3 in amino acids: CASVFSRQGENYGYTF. Here the CDR3 DNA reads TGTGCTAGTGTTTTTTCCCGACAGGGCGAAAACTATGGCTACACCTTC.

The chain combines TRBV4-1 with TRBJ2-3; D may be TRBD2 (6 bases). V lost 0 bases and J 1 base, leaving 11 bases between the germline ends. The germline CDR1 and CDR2 sequences are MGHRA and YSYEKL. The CDR3 loop spans 16 amino acids. This CDR3 is CASSQDPGEGTDTQYF. Here the CDR3 DNA reads TGCGCCAGCAGCCAAGATCCGGGGGAGGGCACAGATACGCAGTATTTT.

J is TRBJ2-1 and V is TRBV7-2; D is undetermined. From germline, CDR1 is SGHTA and CDR2 FQGNSA. Trimming removed 5 bases from V and 8 bases from J, with 7 bases in between. CDR3 length: 11 amino acids. Written as DNA, the CDR3 is TGTGCCAGCAGCCCCCTCGATGAGCAGTTCTTC. Its protein is CASSPLDEQFF.

The chain has TRBV4-1 and TRBJ1-2; D may be TRBD1 (5 bases). Per germline, CDR1 MGHRA and CDR2 YSYEKL. This CDR3 spans 16 amino acids. Deletions cut 0 bases from V and 4 bases from J, with 15 bases between. This chain's CDR3 is CASSQDTPGRGYGYTF. CDR3 DNA: TGCGCCAGCAGCCAAGACACCCCAGGGAGGGGCTATGGCTACACCTTC.

The V call is TRBV28, the J call TRBJ2-7; a weak D match, TRBD1 (5 bases). Germline V gene data show CDR1 as MDHEN and CDR2 as SYDVKM. V was clipped by 1 base and J by 0 bases, with 7 bases between them. This CDR3 is 14 amino acids long. CDR3 region: CASSLLGVSYEQYF. DNA of the CDR3: TGTGCCAGCAGTTTATTAGGGGTCTCCTACGAGCAGTACTTC. The entire variable domain, with the rest obtained from reference TRBV28 and TRBJ2-7, is as follows: DVKVTQSSRYLVKRTGEKVFLECVQDMDHENMFWYRQDPGLGLRLIYFSYDVKMKEKGDIPEGYSVSREKKERFSLILESASTNQTSMYLCASSLLGVSYEQYFGPGTRLTVT.

The chain couples TRBV5-6 to TRBJ2-7; D possibly corresponds to TRBD1 (5 bases). Germline values: CDR1 SGHDT, CDR2 YYEEEE. This CDR3 spans 16 amino acids. V was shortened by 4 bases and J by 1 base, with 18 bases between the two germline ends. The CDR3 region has the DNA TGTGCCAGCAGCGGAAGCACAGGAATCTCGTCCTACGAGCAGTACTTC. The encoded protein is CASSGSTGISSYEQYF.

The V and J genes are TRBV7-9 and TRBJ1-6, with 7 bases lining up with TRBD1. Germline-derived CDR1 and CDR2 are SEHNR and FQNEAQ (reference sequence). V lost 10 bases and J lost 5; bases outside the gene matches: 5. The CDR3 runs 13 residues. CDR3 sequence (DNA): TGTGCCAACACTGGGACAGATAATTCACCCCTCCACTTT. Its protein product is CANTGTDNSPLHF.

V is TRBV30 and J is TRBJ1-2, with 8 bases fitting TRBD1. CDR3 length: 14 amino acids. CDR1 is GTSNPN, CDR2 SVGIG, per germline (reference sequence). The V segment lost 2 bases and the J segment 6 bases; nucleotides outside the gene matches: 8. The CDR3: CAWSLGQGPDGYTF. DNA of the CDR3: TGTGCCTGGAGTTTAGGACAGGGACCGGATGGCTACACCTTC. The entire variable domain, with the rest obtained from reference TRBV30 and TRBJ1-2, is as follows: SQTIHQWPATLVQPVGSPLSLECTVEGTSNPNLYWYRQAAGRGLQLLFYSVGIGQISSEVPQNLSASRPQDRQFILSSKKLLLSDSGFYLCAWSLGQGPDGYTFGSGTRLTVV.

This chain joins TRBV5-5 and TRBJ2-5; tentatively, D is TRBD2 (5 bases). CDR1 is SGHKS and CDR2 is YYEKEE in the germline V gene (reference sequence). The CDR3 sequence is 15 residues long. V lost 6 bases to trimming and J lost 6 bases, with 21 bases between them. The CDR3 protein is CASTPDRGIEKTQYF. As DNA, the CDR3 is TGTGCCAGCACCCCAGATCGGGGAATCGAAAAGACCCAGTACTTC.

CDR3 region: CASSSGQWGTQYF. The CDR3 nucleotides are TGTGCCAGCAGCTCCGGACAGTGGGGGACCCAGTACTTC. This chain joins TRBV7-3 and TRBJ2-5; tentative D call: TRBD1 (6 bases). CDR3 length equals 13 residues. Germline V gene lookup returns CDR1 SGHTA and CDR2 FQGTGA. Trimming removed 4 bases from V and 7 bases from J, with 13 bases in between.

This chain uses TRBV11-2 with TRBJ2-1; weak D call: TRBD2 (5 bases). The CDR3 is made up of 13 amino acids. CDR1 and CDR2 from the germline V gene are SGHAT and FQNNGV. Trimming pared 4 bases from V and 8 bases from J, leaving 12 bases between. CDR3 loop: CASSSRTGDEQFF. In nucleotides, the CDR3 is TGTGCCAGCAGCTCCCGGACTGGGGATGAGCAGTTCTTC.

This clone was seen more than once but under ten times. The rearrangement links TRBV7-2 to TRBJ2-2; D unclear. V dropped 3 bases and J dropped 4 bases, with 9 bases sitting between them. This CDR3 spans 14 amino acids. Germline CDR1 SGHTA, CDR2 FQGNSA. The CDR3 is CASSFLRATGELFF. CDR3 in DNA: TGTGCCAGCAGCTTTTTAAGAGCCACCGGGGAGCTGTTTTTT.

The chain recombines TRBV6-5 with TRBJ1-6; D gene uncertain. Germline CDR1 MNHEY, CDR2 SVGAGI. This CDR3 spans 14 amino acids. Trimming left V 9 bases short and J 5 bases short, with 14 bases between. CDR3 region: CASISGEHNSPLHF. CDR3 DNA: TGTGCCAGTATATCCGGGGAACATAATTCACCCCTCCACTTT.

The V gene is TRBV6-2 or TRBV6-3, the J gene TRBJ2-7; no clear D gene. Germline CDR1 and CDR2: MNHEY and SVGEGT. V shed 0 bases and J shed 0 bases, with 12 bases lying between them. The CDR3 is 16 amino acids. The CDR3 nucleotides are TGTGCCAGCAGTTACTCCCGGGTCGCGAGCTCCTACGAGCAGTACTTC. Translation: CASSYSRVASSYEQYF.

The J gene is TRBJ1-2, the V gene TRBV9; TRBD1 agrees at 8 bases. The CDR3 runs to 14 residues. The V gene's germline CDR1 is SGDLS and CDR2 YYNGEE. Trimming at V came to 5 bases and at J to 4 bases, leaving 7 bases not matched to a gene. The CDR3 here is CASRAGGTGYGYTF. The CDR3 DNA reads as TGTGCCAGCAGAGCAGGGGGGACAGGCTATGGCTACACCTTC.

V usage is TRBV6-5 and J usage is TRBJ2-7, with TRBD2 matching 8 bases. This CDR3 is 13 amino acids long. Per germline, CDR1 MNHEY and CDR2 SVGAGI. The V gene end was trimmed by 2 bases and the J gene end by 9 bases; junction bases not matched to a gene: 6. DNA for the CDR3: TGTGCCAGCAGTTACCGGGAGGGTCTTGTGCAGTACTTC. Its protein product is CASSYREGLVQYF.

The chain uses TRBV11-2 and TRBJ2-2; D might be TRBD2 (5 bases). Germline V gives CDR1 SGHAT, CDR2 FQNNGV. The CDR3 is 16 residues long. V lost 5 bases, J lost 5 bases, and 18 bases lay in between. The CDR3 bases are TGTGCCAGCAGCACCCGGCGGCTAGCAGTAACCGGGGAGCTGTTTTTT. Protein: CASSTRRLAVTGELFF.

This chain links TRBV19 with TRBJ1-6; D gene unclear. V lost 5 bases, J lost 9 bases, and 11 bases lay in between. The CDR3 sequence is 13 residues long. Germline values: CDR1 LNHDA, CDR2 SQIVND (reference sequence). CDR3 protein: CASSVPGASPLHF. The CDR3 nucleotides read TGTGCCAGTAGTGTCCCGGGTGCTTCACCCCTCCACTTT. The complete variable domain, with remaining parts taken from reference TRBV19 and TRBJ1-6, reads DGGITQSPKYLFRKEGQNVTLSCEQNLNHDAMYWYRQDPGQGLRLIYYSQIVNDFQKGDIAEGYSVSREKKESFPLTVTSAQKNPTAFYLCASSVPGASPLHFGNGTRLTVT.

The V and J genes are TRBV27 and TRBJ1-2; maybe TRBD1 (5 bases). Trimming took off 6 bases at V and 6 bases at J, with 17 bases between the two ends. This CDR3 is built from 14 residues. CDR1 and CDR2 from the germline V gene are MNHEY and SMNVEV (reference sequence). The CDR3 nucleotides are TGTGCCAGCAGGGGGGGACGTGAACGCCATGGCTACACCTTC. It is translated as CASRGGRERHGYTF.

This clone appeared a single time. J is TRBJ2-3 and V is TRBV4-2; perhaps TRBD2 as D (7 bases). V gave up 0 bases and J gave up 4 bases, with 17 bases separating them. The CDR3 has 17 residues. Germline V gene lookup returns CDR1 LGHNA and CDR2 YNFKEQ. CDR3 protein: CASSQDRGGDGADTQYF. CDR3 sequence (DNA): TGTGCCAGCAGCCAAGATAGGGGGGGCGATGGTGCAGATACGCAGTATTTT.

Worth noting for this clone: At one boundary the junction diverges from the germline segment, which might be a read error. The chain is built from TRBV13 and TRBJ1-2; no clear D. The CDR3 spans 10 residues. CDR1 is PRHDT and CDR2 is FYEKMQ in the germline V gene (reference sequence). CDR3 coding DNA: TGTGCCAGCAGCTTAGAGGAGCTTTGCTTC. It is translated as CASSLEELCF.

The chain has TRBV5-5 and TRBJ1-5; D is unresolved. Germline CDR1 is SGHKS and CDR2 is YYEKEE (reference sequence). The length of the CDR3 is 12 residues. V was shortened by 3 bases and J by 8 bases, with 9 bases between the two germline ends. As DNA, the CDR3 is TGTGCCAGCAGCTCCCCTCCTGAGCCCCAGCATTTT. It specifies CASSSPPEPQHF.

The chain's CDR3 is CASSKYFDRGTVQPQHF. The CDR3 DNA follows: TGTGCCAGTAGTAAATATTTCGACAGGGGAACAGTGCAGCCCCAGCATTTT. The V gene is TRBV19, the J gene TRBJ1-5; 8 nucleotides line up with TRBD1. Germline loops: CDR1 LNHDA, CDR2 SQIVND (reference sequence). This CDR3 spans 17 amino acids. The V segment lost 4 bases and the J segment 7 bases; nucleotides outside the gene matches: 15.

This sequence joins TRBV6-6 and TRBJ1-5, with TRBD1 matching 7 bases. CDR1 and CDR2 (germline): MNHNY, SVGAGI (reference sequence). The trim removed 4 bases at V and 3 bases at J, leaving 6 bases unmatched. The CDR3 spans 15 residues. CDR3 sequence: CASSSSGQINQPQHF. In DNA, the CDR3 is TGTGCCAGCAGTTCATCGGGACAGATCAATCAGCCCCAGCATTTT.

This sequence joins TRBV27 and TRBJ2-7; D call uncertain. Germline values: CDR1 MNHEY, CDR2 SMNVEV (reference sequence). The V and J ends lost 6 bases and 2 bases respectively, with 14 bases between them. The CDR3 runs 14 residues. The CDR3 loop is CASRMPGSTYEQYF. CDR3 coding DNA: TGTGCCAGCAGAATGCCAGGCAGTACCTACGAGCAGTACTTC.

This chain links TRBV7-2 with TRBJ1-5, with 8 bases aligning to TRBD1. The CDR3 runs to 15 residues. Germline V gene data show CDR1 as SGHTA and CDR2 as FQGNSA. With V trimmed by 5 bases and J by 4 bases, 7 bases remained unmatched. DNA of the CDR3: TGTGCCAGCAGCCCCCAGACAGGGGCTAATCAGCCCCAGCATTTT. Translating it yields CASSPQTGANQPQHF. The full variable domain, in which reference TRBV7-2 and TRBJ1-5 provide the parts outside the CDR3, is GAGVSQSPSNKVTEKGKDVELRCDPISGHTALYWYRQSLGQGLEFLIYFQGNSAPDKSGLPSDRFSAERTGGSVSTLTIQRTQQEDSAVYLCASSPQTGANQPQHFGDGTRLSIL.

The gene calls are TRBV5-6 and TRBJ2-1, with 12 nucleotides matching TRBD2. The germline V gene has CDR1 SGHDT and CDR2 YYEEEE. CDR3 length equals 17 residues. V was pared by 6 bases and J by 2 bases, with 9 bases of the junction left unmatched. The CDR3 here is CASNYGLAGTAYNEQFF. CDR3 DNA sequence: TGTGCCAGCAACTATGGACTAGCGGGGACTGCCTACAATGAGCAGTTCTTC.

The gene calls are TRBV18 and TRBJ1-5; D is unclear. Per germline, CDR1 KGHSH and CDR2 LQKENI. V shed 1 base and J shed 0 bases, with 16 bases lying between them. The CDR3 contains 18 residues. The CDR3 DNA sequence: TGTGCCAGCTCACCACGAAGTCCGGGAGAATCTAGCAATCAGCCCCAGCATTTT. The encoded protein is CASSPRSPGESSNQPQHF. Supplemented by reference TRBV18 and TRBJ1-5, the full variable domain reads NAGVMQNPRHLVRRRGQEARLRCSPMKGHSHVYWYRQLPEEGLKFMVYLQKENIIDESGMPKERFSAEFPKEGPSILRIQQVVRGDSAAYFCASSPRSPGESSNQPQHFGDGTRLSIL.

The CDR3 sequence: CASSLVGQTYNEQFF. The CDR3 DNA follows: TGTGCCAGCAGCTTAGTGGGACAGACCTACAATGAGCAGTTCTTC. The genes are TRBV11-2 and TRBJ2-1; 7 bases match TRBD1. Germline V lookup: CDR1 SGHAT, CDR2 FQNNGV. Trimming at V came to 1 base and at J to 2 bases, leaving 2 bases not matched to a gene. The CDR3 is 15 residues long.